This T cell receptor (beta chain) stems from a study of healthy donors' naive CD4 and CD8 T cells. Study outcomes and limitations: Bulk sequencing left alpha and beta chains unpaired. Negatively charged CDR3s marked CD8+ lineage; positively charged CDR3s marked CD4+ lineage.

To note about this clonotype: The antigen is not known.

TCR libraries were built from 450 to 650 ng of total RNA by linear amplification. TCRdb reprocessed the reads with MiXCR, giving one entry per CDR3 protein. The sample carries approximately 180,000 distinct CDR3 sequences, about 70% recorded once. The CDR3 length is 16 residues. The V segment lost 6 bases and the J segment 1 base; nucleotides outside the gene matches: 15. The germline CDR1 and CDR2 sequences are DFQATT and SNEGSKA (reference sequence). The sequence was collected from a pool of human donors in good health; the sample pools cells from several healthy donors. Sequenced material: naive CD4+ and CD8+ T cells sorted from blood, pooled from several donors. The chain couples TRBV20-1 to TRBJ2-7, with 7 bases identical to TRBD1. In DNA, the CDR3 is TGCAGTGCCTGGGGACAGAAAAGCCTCAATTCCTACGAGCAGTACTTC. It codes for CSAWGQKSLNSYEQYF.